Presented here are 23 T cell receptor beta chains from one specimen sequenced in a study of CD8+CD57+ T cells in acquired aplastic anemia. For CDR3 and TCR beta VDJ profiling, genomic DNA was the template used. TCRdb used MiXCR to reprocess the reads, holding one entry per CDR3 protein. Of about 400,000 distinct CDR3 sequences in the sample, just under 70% were seen once. Sequenced: sorted CD4+, CD8+, or CD8+CD57+ T cells (not recorded which) from PBMCs. Receptors were obtained from a human donor in good health, serving as a control.

Concerning this clonotype: The junction and the germline gene differ at one end; a read error may be behind it. The chain joins TRBV9 to TRBJ2-7; no clear D. Germline V gene data show CDR1 as SGDLS and CDR2 as YYNGEE. The CDR3 loop spans 14 amino acids. The CDR3 reads CASSLPSTETQYYF. The CDR3 coding sequence is TGCGCCAGCAGCTTACCCTCCACAGAGACCCAGTACTACTTC.

J is TRBJ1-5 and V is TRBV5-1, with 7 bases lining up with TRBD1. CDR3 length: 14 residues. Unmatched junction bases numbered 10, after V lost 4 bases and J lost 9 bases. Germline V CDR1 and CDR2: SGHRS, YFSETQ. CDR3 bases: TGCGCCAGCAGCCGAGAGGGGGCGAACACGCCCCAGCATTTT. Amino acid sequence: CASSREGANTPQHF. Full variable domain (rest looked up from reference TRBV5-1 and TRBJ1-5): KAGVTQTPRYLIKTRGQQVTLSCSPISGHRSVSWYQQTPGQGLQFLFEYFSETQRNKGNFPGRFSGRQFSNSRSEMNVSTLELGDSALYLCASSREGANTPQHFGDGTRLSIL.

The chain employs TRBV5-8 and TRBJ1-6; no clear D. CDR1 is SGHTS, CDR2 YDEGEE, per germline. This CDR3 has 14 amino acids. The V and J ends lost 8 bases and 5 bases respectively, with 14 bases between them. CDR3: CASTSLGNNSPLHF. The CDR3 nucleotides are TGTGCCAGTACCTCCTTGGGGAATAATTCACCCCTCCACTTT.

This rearrangement joins TRBV6-2 or TRBV6-3 to TRBJ1-2; possibly TRBD1 for D (6 bases). Germline assignment: CDR1 MNHEY and CDR2 SVGEGT. The V end lost 7 bases, the J end lost 7 bases, and 10 bases lay between the germline ends. The CDR3 totals 11 residues. The CDR3 nucleotides are TGTGCCAGCAACCGGGACACTGGCTACACCTTC. Translating it yields CASNRDTGYTF.

Concerning this clonotype itself: Without the conserved terminal phenylalanine or tryptophan, this CDR3 likely stems from a read error. The CDR3: CAISGGTPNQPQHL. In DNA, the CDR3 is TGTGCCATCAGTGGCGGGACTCCGAATCAGCCCCAGCATCTT. The chain links TRBV10-3 to TRBJ1-5; a weak D match, TRBD1 (5 bases). This CDR3 contains 14 residues. The germline V and J ends were trimmed by 4 bases and 4 bases, with 11 bases remaining between them. Per the germline V gene, CDR1 is ENHRY and CDR2 is SYGVKD.

The rearrangement uses TRBV5-1 and TRBJ2-3; possible D gene TRBD1, 5 bases. The CDR3 has 12 amino acids. CDR1 is SGHRS, CDR2 YFSETQ, per germline. V lost 5 bases and J lost 2, with 6 bases in between. CDR3 bases: TGCGCCAGCAGGGACATCACAGATACGCAGTATTTT. Its translation: CASRDITDTQYF. Together with reference TRBV5-1 and TRBJ2-3, the CDR3 gives the full variable domain: KAGVTQTPRYLIKTRGQQVTLSCSPISGHRSVSWYQQTPGQGLQFLFEYFSETQRNKGNFPGRFSGRQFSNSRSEMNVSTLELGDSALYLCASRDITDTQYFGPGTRLTVL.

This clonotype came up a few times. The genes are TRBV4-2 and TRBJ1-2; a weak D match, TRBD1 (5 bases). The CDR3 is made up of 16 amino acids. The ends were cut back, 5 bases at V and 9 bases at J, with 25 bases in the middle. Germline V CDR1 and CDR2: LGHNA, YNFKEQ. CDR3 nucleotide sequence: TGTGCCAGCAGCGGGGCCCTGCCCAGGGCCCCTAACCGCTACACCTTC. Translating gives CASSGALPRAPNRYTF.

The chain employs TRBV7-2 and TRBJ2-3; D is ambiguous. Trimming removed 6 bases at V and 1 base at J, with 11 bases between. The CDR3 runs to 14 residues. Germline-derived CDR1 and CDR2 are SGHTA and FQGNSA. The CDR3 bases are TGTGCCAGCAGTCGGGCGGTAGGCACAGATACGCAGTATTTT. As protein: CASSRAVGTDTQYF.

In the case of this clonotype: This likely comes from a read error, as the CDR3 has no conserved phenylalanine or tryptophan at its end. The chain combines TRBV5-1 with TRBJ1-6, with a weak D call TRBD1 (6 bases). The CDR3 sequence is 16 residues long. V lost 4 bases to trimming and J lost 5 bases, with 16 bases between them. Germline V CDR1 and CDR2: SGHRS, YFSETQ. In DNA, the CDR3 is TGCGCCAGCAGCCCAGGGACCGGGGGCGATAATTCACCCCTCCACCTT. It yields the protein CASSPGTGGDNSPLHL.

About this clonotype itself: One end of the junction varies from germline; a read error may be responsible. This chain uses TRBV7-9 with TRBJ2-7; 9 positions match TRBD2. Per germline, CDR1 SEHNR and CDR2 FQNEAQ (reference sequence). This CDR3 comprises 14 residues. The CDR3 DNA follows: TGTGCCAGCAGCTTAGCTTTGTCTAGCGGGAACACAGATTTC. Protein sequence: CASSLALSSGNTDF.

This clonotype has ten or more counts. This chain connects TRBV20-1 to TRBJ2-7, with D possibly matching TRBD1 (6 bases). Looked up from germline, CDR1 is DFQATT and CDR2 is SNEGSKA (reference sequence). The CDR3 consists of 11 residues. V was shortened by 6 bases and J by 4 bases, with 10 bases between the two germline ends. CDR3 amino acids: CSAPDRYEQYF. The CDR3 DNA follows: TGCAGTGCGCCGGACAGATACGAGCAGTACTTC.

This clonotype was seen at least ten times. V gene TRBV5-6 combines with J gene TRBJ2-3; a possible D gene is TRBD1 (8 bases). The germline V gene encodes CDR1 SGHDT and CDR2 YYEEEE. This CDR3 spans 16 amino acids. V dropped 3 bases and J dropped 4 bases, with 18 bases sitting between them. CDR3 amino acids: CASSSLDREGADTQYF. The CDR3 DNA is TGTGCCAGCAGCTCTTTGGACAGGGAGGGAGCAGATACGCAGTATTTT.

A remark on this clonotype: The junction does not match germline at one end; this may be a read error. The rearrangement links TRBV9 to TRBJ2-2; 7 nucleotides agree with TRBD1. There are 14 residues in the CDR3. CDR1 and CDR2 (germline): SGDLS, YYNGEE. DNA of the CDR3: TGCGCCAGCAGCCCGGGACAGAACTCCTACAATGAGCTTTTT. Translated: CASSPGQNSYNELF.

The chain is built from TRBV7-2 and TRBJ2-2; D is undetermined. The CDR3 is made up of 15 amino acids. The V end lost 6 bases, the J end lost 17 bases, and 28 bases lay between the germline ends. CDR1 and CDR2 from the germline V gene are SGHTA and FQGNSA. The CDR3 coding sequence is TGTGCCAGCAGACGCGCGGAGACTTACTCCGAGGAGCACTTTTTT. This gives the protein CASRRAETYSEEHFF.

The chain joins TRBV15 to TRBJ2-3, with 10 bases aligning to TRBD1. CDR1 is LNHNV, CDR2 YYDKDF, per germline (reference sequence). V gave up 5 bases and J gave up 6 bases; unmatched junction bases: 8. This CDR3 comprises 15 residues. CDR3: CATSGGQGRMDTQYF. The CDR3, as DNA: TGTGCCACCAGCGGGGGACAGGGGCGCATGGATACGCAGTATTTT.

J is TRBJ2-7 and V is TRBV12-3 or TRBV12-4; D might be TRBD1 or TRBD2, each matching 5 bases. Trimming removed 9 bases from V and 3 bases from J, with 12 bases in between. The CDR3 has 12 residues. CDR3 in DNA: TGTGCCAGAAGCCAGGGACGCTACGAGCAGTACTTC. Translation: CARSQGRYEQYF.

This chain uses TRBV5-5 with TRBJ2-1; D is unresolved. This CDR3 has 14 amino acids. V was clipped by 2 bases and J by 7 bases, with 13 bases between them. Germline V CDR1 and CDR2: SGHKS, YYEKEE (reference sequence). The CDR3 spells CASSLGNWGNEQFF. The CDR3 region has the DNA TGTGCCAGCAGCTTAGGCAACTGGGGAAATGAGCAGTTCTTC.

This clonotype was observed at least ten times. The chain is built from TRBV5-1 and TRBJ1-2; D unclear. The CDR3 covers 14 residues. V lost 3 bases and J 0 bases, leaving 9 bases between the germline ends. CDR1 is SGHRS and CDR2 is YFSETQ in the germline V gene. The CDR3 coding sequence is TGCGCCAGCAGCTCGGACGGCGCTAACTATGGCTACACCTTC. This codes for CASSSDGANYGYTF.

This clonotype is a singleton in its sample. No conserved phenylalanine or tryptophan is present at the end of the CDR3, so a read error is the likely explanation. The rearrangement uses TRBV20-1 and TRBJ2-7; either TRBD1 or TRBD2 may fit D (5 bases each). Trimming cost V 4 bases and J 2 bases, with 12 bases left between them. Looked up from germline, CDR1 is DFQATT and CDR2 is SNEGSKA (reference sequence). The CDR3 spans 13 residues. The CDR3 here is CSATRGSAYEQYL. CDR3 sequence (DNA): TGCAGTGCTACCCGGGGCTCCGCCTACGAGCAGTACCTC.

This clonotype has just a few counts. The chain combines TRBV10-3 with TRBJ1-3; D not certain. V lost 10 bases to trimming and J lost 2 bases, with 15 bases between them. This CDR3 region has 14 residues. Per germline, CDR1 ENHRY and CDR2 SYGVKD. CDR3 DNA sequence: TGTGCCAGCGGCCCCGCAGCGGCTGGAAACACCATATATTTT. Translated, it gives CASGPAAAGNTIYF.

With regard to this clonotype: One junction end does not reproduce the germline sequence, and a read error may be involved. The V and J genes are TRBV2 and TRBJ2-6, with a weak D call TRBD1 (6 bases). The V gene's germline CDR1 is SNHLY and CDR2 FYNNEI. This CDR3 is built from 14 residues. CDR3 residues: CASSNRVQASLLTF. CDR3 in DNA: TGCGCCAGCAGCAACAGGGTCCAGGCGAGCCTCCTCACTTTC.

With regard to this clonotype: The CDR3 does not end in the conserved phenylalanine or tryptophan, so this is likely a read error. It is unclear where the CDR3 begins or ends on the DNA, so no DNA is shown, and the CDR3 is as TCRdb lists it. This chain connects TRBV7-8 to TRBJ2-1; no DNA check was done on the table's D call, TRBD1. The germline V gene encodes CDR1 SGHVS and CDR2 FQNEAQ. With termini counted, the CDR3 has 13 amino acids. CDR3 in amino acids: CASSSYRATQYFG.

The sample holds many counts of this clonotype. The J gene is TRBJ2-1, the V gene TRBV20-1; 13 nucleotides line up with TRBD2. Germline-derived CDR1 and CDR2 are DFQATT and SNEGSKA (reference sequence). Trimming removed 6 bases from V and 8 bases from J; junction bases left unmatched: 7. The CDR3 loop spans 14 amino acids. CDR3: CSATTSGGADEQFF. Here the CDR3 DNA reads TGCAGTGCCACTACTAGCGGGGGGGCCGATGAGCAGTTCTTC.